Given below is one TCR beta chain in context. Its antigen is unidentified. These data belong to a study of post-analysis software for immune sequencing data. Study-wide context: Progressive-relapsing, secondary progressive and relapsing-remitting multiple sclerosis were among the disease courses included. General study results and limits: Higher frequency in patients than in controls was seen for five TRBV segments, with TRBV5-6, TRBV5-1 and TRBV20-1 among them. Normalized Chao1 diversity in multiple sclerosis patients fell significantly below that of controls. With F measure, samples from one preparation batch clustered together strongly.

V lost 10 bases, J lost 0 bases, and 17 bases lay in between. The CDR3 loop spans 15 amino acids. TCR beta cDNA libraries included unique molecular identifiers. Yield was roughly 0.5 million cDNA molecules from roughly 1 to 10 million T cells. TCRdb independently ran MiXCR on the PCR reads; one entry per CDR3 protein. The profile covers about 180,000 distinct CDR3 sequences, with 30% appearing a single time and approximately 1.6% taken by the ten largest. The chain employs TRBV12-3 or TRBV12-4 and TRBJ2-3; D is possibly TRBD2 (6 bases). This TCR derives from a girl aged 10-17 years with multiple sclerosis. The sequenced sample was blood. This CDR3 reads CANTWGTPSTDTQYF. The CDR3 DNA is TGTGCCAACACCTGGGGGACTCCGAGCACAGATACGCAGTATTTT.